This TCR beta chain is drawn from a study of T cell repertoires in cytomegalovirus infection. This clonotype was detected only a few times. Its antigen is unidentified. The CDR3 has 17 residues. The V gene lost 2 bases and the J gene lost 3 bases, with 19 bases spanning the gap. CDR1 is SGHDN and CDR2 is FVKESK in the germline V gene. Each CDR3 protein is one row after TCRdb ran MiXCR on the reads. The data show hundreds of thousands of distinct CDR3 sequences, roughly 31% seen once. General study results and limits: The cumulative frequency of public TCR beta families identified carriers of CMV plus the relevant HLA.

The source of this sequence is a human donor in good health (CMV status not recorded). Some clones in this sample may be carry-over from other donors' samples. The chain is built from TRBV14 and TRBJ2-5; D is unresolved. The sequencing sample was made of PBMCs. The CDR3: CASSQSHRPRTEETQYF. CDR3 DNA: TGTGCCAGCAGCCAATCCCATAGACCACGGACGGAAGAGACCCAGTACTTC.